These T cell receptor beta chains were read from a single sample in a study of blood T cell repertoires in COVID-19. This table comes from immunoSEQ multiplex PCR, and its TCRdb copy is limited to in-frame clones, with some not included. The sample contains about 470,000 clones, about 90% of which appear only once. The material sequenced was PBMCs or T cells enriched from blood (not recorded which). The receptors come from a woman under 30 who had recovered from COVID-19. Each CDR3 is given with its conserved first and last residue. Each record gives: clone size, D gene, J gene, V gene, CDR3 protein, CDR3 DNA. D genes are given only for firm matches. Size is stated for part of the rows, as once, few or many counts, or as a class when the clone is expanded.

clone_size: -; d_call: -; j_call: TRBJ2-2; v_call: TRBV27; cdr3_aa: CASSRTTGELFF; cdr3_nt: TGTGCCAGCAGTAGGACTACCGGGGAGCTGTTTTTT
clone_size: -; d_call: TRBD1; j_call: TRBJ1-5; v_call: TRBV6-6; cdr3_aa: CASRGQGRNQPQHF; cdr3_nt: TGTGCCAGCAGGGGACAGGGACGCAATCAGCCCCAGCATTTT
clone_size: -; d_call: -; j_call: TRBJ1-2; v_call: TRBV6-5; cdr3_aa: CASSPIKDRHGYTF; cdr3_nt: TGTGCCAGCAGTCCAATTAAAGACAGGCATGGCTACACCTTC
clone_size: -; d_call: -; j_call: TRBJ1-2; v_call: TRBV29-1; cdr3_aa: CSVHRPSGGYTF; cdr3_nt: TGCAGCGTTCACCGACCTTCGGGTGGCTACACCTTC
clone_size: -; d_call: TRBD1; j_call: TRBJ2-2; v_call: TRBV15; cdr3_aa: CATSSGQGRLTGELFF; cdr3_nt: TGTGCCACCAGCAGTGGACAGGGGAGGCTTACCGGGGAGCTGTTTTTT
clone_size: -; d_call: -; j_call: TRBJ1-2; v_call: TRBV5-1; cdr3_aa: CASSLGQFTAGGYTF; cdr3_nt: TGCGCCAGCAGCTTGGGACAGTTCACGGCTGGCGGCTACACCTTC
clone_size: -; d_call: TRBD1; j_call: TRBJ2-7; v_call: TRBV28; cdr3_aa: CASSPRQGKQYF; cdr3_nt: TGTGCCAGCAGCCCGAGACAGGGAAAGCAGTACTTC
clone_size: -; d_call: -; j_call: TRBJ1-1; v_call: TRBV7-9; cdr3_aa: CASSLAPGSRNGAFF; cdr3_nt: TGTGCCAGCAGCTTGGCCCCCGGGTCTCGAAACGGGGCTTTCTTT
clone_size: -; d_call: -; j_call: TRBJ1-2; v_call: TRBV25-1; cdr3_aa: CASSVGRGGYTF; cdr3_nt: TGTGCCAGCAGTGTGGGGAGGGGTGGCTACACCTTC
clone_size: once; d_call: TRBD1; j_call: TRBJ1-3; v_call: TRBV28; cdr3_aa: CASSDLGQGSGNTIYF; cdr3_nt: TGTGCCAGCAGTGACCTCGGACAGGGCTCTGGAAACACCATATATTTT
clone_size: -; d_call: TRBD1; j_call: TRBJ1-6; v_call: TRBV9; cdr3_aa: CASGRQGSNSPLHF; cdr3_nt: TGTGCCAGCGGTCGACAGGGAAGTAATTCACCCCTCCACTTT
clone_size: -; d_call: -; j_call: TRBJ1-6; v_call: TRBV2; cdr3_aa: CASSGQLPGSYNSPLHF; cdr3_nt: TGTGCCAGCAGTGGACAGCTTCCTGGGTCCTATAATTCACCCCTCCACTTT
clone_size: -; d_call: TRBD1; j_call: TRBJ1-1; v_call: TRBV14; cdr3_aa: CASSQDPGQGWGPTEAFF; cdr3_nt: TGTGCCAGCAGCCAAGATCCGGGACAGGGGTGGGGGCCTACTGAAGCTTTCTTT
clone_size: -; d_call: -; j_call: TRBJ1-2; v_call: TRBV3-1/TRBV3-2; cdr3_aa: CASSQDVGRGIGGYTF; cdr3_nt: TGTGCCAGCAGCCAAGATGTTGGCAGGGGTATTGGTGGCTACACCTTC
clone_size: once; d_call: -; j_call: TRBJ2-7; v_call: TRBV28; cdr3_aa: CANGGLSYEQYF; cdr3_nt: TGTGCCAACGGGGGTCTCTCCTACGAGCAGTACTTC
clone_size: -; d_call: -; j_call: TRBJ1-1; v_call: TRBV28; cdr3_aa: CASSWGELNTEAFF; cdr3_nt: TGTGCCAGCAGTTGGGGCGAGTTGAACACTGAAGCTTTCTTT
clone_size: -; d_call: TRBD1; j_call: TRBJ2-5; v_call: TRBV3-1/TRBV3-2; cdr3_aa: CASSPTGDPKTQYF; cdr3_nt: TGTGCCAGCAGCCCCACAGGGGACCCGAAGACCCAGTACTTC
clone_size: -; d_call: -; j_call: TRBJ1-3; v_call: TRBV5-6; cdr3_aa: CASSSIPGIPGNTIYF; cdr3_nt: TGTGCCAGCAGCTCGATTCCGGGAATACCTGGAAACACCATATATTTT
clone_size: -; d_call: TRBD1; j_call: TRBJ1-6; v_call: TRBV28; cdr3_aa: CASSSSGGLNSPLHF; cdr3_nt: TGTGCCAGCAGTTCCTCAGGGGGGCTTAATTCACCCCTCCACTTT
clone_size: -; d_call: TRBD2; j_call: TRBJ2-7; v_call: TRBV28; cdr3_aa: CASSPSSGGVTVF; cdr3_nt: TGTGCCAGCAGTCCGTCTAGCGGGGGGGTCACAGTCTTC
clone_size: -; d_call: -; j_call: TRBJ1-6; v_call: TRBV19; cdr3_aa: CASRSMSSYNSPLHF; cdr3_nt: TGTGCCAGTAGATCCATGAGCTCCTATAATTCACCCCTCCACTTT
clone_size: -; d_call: TRBD1; j_call: TRBJ1-2; v_call: TRBV28; cdr3_aa: CASSYGTANYGYTF; cdr3_nt: TGTGCCAGCAGTTACGGGACAGCCAACTATGGCTACACCTTC
clone_size: -; d_call: TRBD1; j_call: TRBJ2-5; v_call: TRBV2; cdr3_aa: CASSVLRTGTETQYF; cdr3_nt: TGTGCCAGCAGCGTTCTGAGGACAGGGACGGAGACCCAGTACTTC